The rows below give T cell receptor beta chains drawn from one sample of a study of Ad26.COV2.S vaccination and SARS-CoV-2 variants. TCRdb's table, derived via immunoSEQ multiplex PCR, lists solely in-frame clones and lacks some. The sample records about 480,000 clones, around nine tenths being singletons. Material: peripheral blood, obtained in a trial of Ad26.COV2.S vaccine versus placebo. These receptor sequences come from a person aged 18-60 years who received the Ad26.COV2.S COVID-19 vaccine or a placebo. Both conserved end residues are part of each CDR3. The D gene is left open where the match is weak. Size tells how often a clone was seen (once, few, many) or the class of an expanded clone, and some rows leave it out.

V gene	clone size	J gene	D gene	CDR3 protein	CDR3 DNA
TRBV6-2/TRBV6-3	NA	TRBJ2-2	TRBD2	CASSWASGQGNTGELFF	TGTGCCAGCAGTTGGGCTAGCGGACAAGGGAACACCGGGGAGCTGTTTTTT
TRBV18	NA	TRBJ2-2	TRBD2	CASSPGLAGTNGELFF	TGTGCCAGCTCACCGGGCCTAGCGGGAACGAACGGGGAGCTGTTTTTT
TRBV19	NA	TRBJ2-6	NA	CASSLQGTGANVLTF	TGTGCCAGTAGCCTACAGGGAACTGGGGCCAACGTCCTGACTTTC
TRBV27	NA	TRBJ1-1	NA	CASSLAGNTEAFF	TGTGCCAGCAGTTTAGCGGGAAACACTGAAGCTTTCTTT
TRBV18	NA	TRBJ2-1	NA	CASSPVAYNEQFF	TGTGCCAGCTCACCAGTTGCGTACAATGAGCAGTTCTTC
TRBV10-3	once	TRBJ1-2	NA	CAIAGGNDFGYTF	TGTGCCATCGCCGGCGGGAATGATTTCGGCTACACCTTC
TRBV5-5	NA	TRBJ2-1	TRBD2	CASSLAGSTGTTSYNEQFF	TGTGCCAGCAGCTTGGCCGGATCAACGGGGACTACATCTTACAATGAGCAGTTCTTC
TRBV5-1	once	TRBJ2-7	NA	CASSLGTFYEQYF	TGCGCCAGCAGCTTGGGGACATTCTACGAGCAGTACTTC
TRBV30	NA	TRBJ1-1	NA	CAWSVLKNTEAFF	TGTGCCTGGAGTGTACTGAAGAACACTGAAGCTTTCTTT
TRBV5-1	NA	TRBJ2-5	NA	CASSPGVPQETQYF	TGCGCCAGCAGCCCTGGCGTACCTCAAGAGACCCAGTACTTC
TRBV7-2	NA	TRBJ2-5	NA	CASSHGGETQYF	TGTGCCAGCAGCCATGGGGGAGAGACCCAGTACTTC
TRBV5-1	NA	TRBJ2-5	TRBD2	CASSLPAGEGETQYF	TGCGCCAGCAGCTTGCCAGCGGGAGAGGGAGAGACCCAGTACTTC
TRBV5-1	once	TRBJ2-3	NA	CASSLGSLADTQYF	TGCGCCAGCAGCTTGGGAAGCCTGGCAGATACGCAGTATTTT
TRBV28	NA	TRBJ2-7	TRBD2	CASSFGLADRYEQYF	TGTGCCAGCAGTTTTGGCCTAGCGGACCGATACGAGCAGTACTTC
TRBV7-9	NA	TRBJ2-1	NA	CASSLVGGSYNEQFF	TGTGCCAGCAGCTTAGTAGGGGGCTCCTACAATGAGCAGTTCTTC
TRBV12-3/TRBV12-4	NA	TRBJ1-3	NA	CASSQWGENTIYF	TGTGCCAGTTCCCAGTGGGGGGAGAACACCATATATTTT
TRBV14	NA	TRBJ2-3	NA	CASSRSGTPKRTDTQYF	TGTGCCAGCAGCCGATCCGGGACACCGAAACGCACAGATACGCAGTATTTT
TRBV29-1	few	TRBJ2-7	TRBD1	CSASRGTAYEQYF	TGCAGCGCTAGTAGGGGGACAGCTTACGAGCAGTACTTC